These 7 T cell receptor beta chains share one sample of origin, sequenced in a study of OX40 agonist ivuxolimab in advanced cancers. Repertoires were generated with immunoSEQ multiplex PCR, while TCRdb's copy carries only in-frame clones and drops some. The table includes about 80,000 clones, about nine tenths detected once. This specimen consisted of CD4+ or CD8+ T cells sorted from blood, obtained in a trial of the OX40 agonist ivuxolimab. The receptors were gathered from an adult with an advanced solid tumor such as melanoma, head and neck, liver or kidney cancer.

The V gene is TRBV7-6, the J gene TRBJ1-1; D gene unclear. Trimming stripped 3 bases from V and 4 bases from J, with 6 bases between. This CDR3 has 12 amino acids. Germline CDR1 is SGHVS and CDR2 is FNYEAQ. The CDR3 is CASSLLSTEAFF. The CDR3 region has the DNA TGTGCCAGCAGCTTGCTAAGCACTGAAGCTTTCTTT. Supplemented by reference TRBV7-6 and TRBJ1-1, the full variable domain reads GAGVSQSPRYKVTKRGQDVALRCDPISGHVSLYWYRQALGQGPEFLTYFNYEAQQDKSGLPNDRFSAERPEGSISTLTIQRTEQRDSAMYRCASSLLSTEAFFGQGTRLTVV.

This chain joins TRBV7-9 and TRBJ2-7, with TRBD2 identical over 7 bases. J gave up 2 bases and V 2 bases, and 6 bases lay outside the gene matches. The CDR3 has 15 amino acids. Germline CDR1 and CDR2: SEHNR and FQNEAQ (reference sequence). The CDR3 region has the DNA TGTGCCAGCAGCTTACCGGGGGGATCCCCCTACGAGCAGTACTTC. It yields the protein CASSLPGGSPYEQYF. The variable domain in full, completed from reference TRBV7-9 and TRBJ2-7, reads DTGVSQNPRHKITKRGQNVTFRCDPISEHNRLYWYRQTLGQGPEFLTYFQNEAQLEKSRLLSDRFSAERPKGSFSTLEIQRTEQGDSAMYLCASSLPGGSPYEQYFGPGTRLTVT.

V and J are TRBV6-5 and TRBJ2-1, with TRBD1 matching over 9 bases. CDR3 length: 15 amino acids. Germline V gives CDR1 MNHEY, CDR2 SVGAGI. Losses at the gene ends were 0 bases for V and 8 bases for J; bases not matched to a gene: 5. In DNA, the CDR3 is TGTGCCAGCAGTTACTCCGGGACAGGGAGGGATGAGCAGTTCTTC. This gives the protein CASSYSGTGRDEQFF.

The chain combines TRBV7-6 with TRBJ2-5; D is perhaps TRBD2 (5 bases). V dropped 1 base and J dropped 0 bases, with 12 bases sitting between them. Per germline, CDR1 SGHVS and CDR2 FNYEAQ. There are 16 residues in the CDR3. CDR3 DNA: TGTGCCAGCAGCTTAGGTCCGGGAATGGACCAAGAGACCCAGTACTTC. Its translation is CASSLGPGMDQETQYF.

This chain links TRBV29-1 with TRBJ2-3; TRBD1 matches at 10 bases. This CDR3 has 14 amino acids. CDR1 is SQVTM and CDR2 is ANQGSEA in the germline V gene. The junction had 6 bases not matched to a gene; V was cut back by 5 bases and J by 4 bases. In nucleotides, the CDR3 is TGCAGCGTTTATTCAGGACAGGGGGCAGATACGCAGTATTTT. This gives the protein CSVYSGQGADTQYF.

CDR3 sequence: CASSYWTGAGYEQYF. The CDR3 bases are TGTGCCAGCAGTTACTGGACGGGGGCCGGTTACGAGCAGTACTTC. V usage is TRBV6-6 and J usage is TRBJ2-7; D might be TRBD1 or TRBD2, each matching 6 bases. V was cut by 1 base and J by 4 bases, with 14 bases left in between. Germline V gene lookup returns CDR1 MNHNY and CDR2 SVGAGI (reference sequence). The CDR3 is made up of 15 amino acids.

The V and J genes are TRBV7-8 and TRBJ1-5; D is undetermined. CDR1 SGHVS and CDR2 FQNEAQ come from the germline V gene. Trimming pared 3 bases from V and 10 bases from J, leaving 16 bases between. The CDR3 length is 14 residues. The CDR3 region is CASSFNPMYSPQHF. The CDR3 DNA reads TGTGCCAGCAGCTTCAACCCCATGTACAGTCCCCAGCATTTT.